This T cell receptor beta chain was obtained from a study of shared clonotypes between healthy human individuals. Whole-study results and caveats: Rarefaction gave evidence that sorted-subset sequencing remained incomplete despite large depth. On the whole, naive subsets had larger estimated richness than memory subsets had.

Healthy and HIV-negative, the adult donors had no recent acute infections or vaccinations. Details on this clone: The antigen remains undetermined.

Genomic DNA per cell subset filled all wells of several immunoSEQ plates. Some clones are missing from TCRdb's copy, which holds only in-frame ones; the method was immunoSEQ multiplex PCR. This sample carries about 360,000 clones, around 79% of them seen once, and the ten largest clones take roughly a tenth. The germline CDR1 and CDR2 sequences are SGHRS and YFSETQ. This CDR3 has 15 amino acids. The V end was cut by 0 bases, the J end by 1 base, with 10 bases between. This clonotype originated in a man aged 25-45 years in good health. Sequenced material: memory CD4+ T cells sorted from blood. Subset described: CD45RA-negative fraction. The chain has TRBV5-1 and TRBJ1-1; D is ambiguous. The CDR3 DNA is TGCGCCAGCAGCTTGGAATCAGCAGGGAACACTGAAGCTTTCTTT. Translated: CASSLESAGNTEAFF.